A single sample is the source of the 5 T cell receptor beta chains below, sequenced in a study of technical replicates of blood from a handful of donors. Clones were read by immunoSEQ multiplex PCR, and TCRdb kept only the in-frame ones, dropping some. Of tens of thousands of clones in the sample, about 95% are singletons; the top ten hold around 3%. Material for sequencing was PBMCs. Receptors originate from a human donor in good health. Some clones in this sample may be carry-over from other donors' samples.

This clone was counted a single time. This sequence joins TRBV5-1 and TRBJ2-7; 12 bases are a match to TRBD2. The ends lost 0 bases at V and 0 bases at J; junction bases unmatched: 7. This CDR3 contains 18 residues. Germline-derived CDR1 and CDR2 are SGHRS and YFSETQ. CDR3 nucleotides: TGCGCCAGCAGCTTGGCCGGGTGGACTAGCGGGAACTCCTACGAGCAGTACTTC. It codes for CASSLAGWTSGNSYEQYF. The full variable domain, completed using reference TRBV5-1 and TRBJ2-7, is KAGVTQTPRYLIKTRGQQVTLSCSPISGHRSVSWYQQTPGQGLQFLFEYFSETQRNKGNFPGRFSGRQFSNSRSEMNVSTLELGDSALYLCASSLAGWTSGNSYEQYFGPGTRLTVT.

The CDR3 DNA reads as TGTGCCAGCAGTTACAATAGAGGGGAGACCCAGTACTTC. It yields the protein CASSYNRGETQYF. The genes are TRBV6-5 and TRBJ2-5, with D possibly being TRBD2 (5 bases). V lost 2 bases, J lost 5 bases, and 9 bases lay in between. The CDR3 sequence is 13 residues long. The germline gives CDR1 MNHEY, CDR2 SVGAGI.

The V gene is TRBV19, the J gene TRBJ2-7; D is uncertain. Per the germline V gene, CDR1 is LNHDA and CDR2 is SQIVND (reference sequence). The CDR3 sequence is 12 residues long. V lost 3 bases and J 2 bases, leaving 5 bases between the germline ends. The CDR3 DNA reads TGTGCCAGTAGTATCGGTCCCTACGAGCAGTACTTC. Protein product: CASSIGPYEQYF. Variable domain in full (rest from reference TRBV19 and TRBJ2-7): DGGITQSPKYLFRKEGQNVTLSCEQNLNHDAMYWYRQDPGQGLRLIYYSQIVNDFQKGDIAEGYSVSREKKESFPLTVTSAQKNPTAFYLCASSIGPYEQYFGPGTRLTVT.

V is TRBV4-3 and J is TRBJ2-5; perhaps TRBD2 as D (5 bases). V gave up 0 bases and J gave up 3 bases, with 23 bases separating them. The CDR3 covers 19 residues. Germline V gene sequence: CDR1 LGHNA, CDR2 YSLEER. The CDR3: CASSQDRTLDYYQKETQYF. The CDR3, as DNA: TGCGCCAGCAGCCAAGATCGGACCTTAGACTACTACCAAAAAGAGACCCAGTACTTC.

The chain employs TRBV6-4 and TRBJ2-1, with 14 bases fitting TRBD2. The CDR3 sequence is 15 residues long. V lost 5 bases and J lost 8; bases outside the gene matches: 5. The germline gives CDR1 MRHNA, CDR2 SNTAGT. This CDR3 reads CASSMTSGRGYEQFF. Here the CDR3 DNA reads TGTGCCAGCAGTATGACTAGCGGGAGGGGCTATGAGCAGTTCTTC.